Given below is one T cell receptor (beta chain) in context. This clonotype appeared a few times. Its specific antigen is unknown. No base quality information exists; no much larger clone differs at one position. Libraries were made using UMI-ligation and nested PCR. To cover both TRBC1 and TRBC2, the beta constant-region primer consisted of an equimolar mix of two oligonucleotides. A single-stranded oligonucleotide bearing the SP2 primer plus a 12-nucleotide UMI was ligated onto the 3' end of the cDNA by T4 RNA ligase 1. The ligated cDNA went through four rounds of PCR with nested alpha and beta constant-region primers together with the SP2 primer. Incubation of the ligation reaction lasted roughly 18-25 hours at 16 degrees C. To avoid over-amplification, PCR2 was usually performed as a SYBR Green qPCR and halted once a predetermined threshold was reached. Apart from the first purification, every purification step used Agencourt AMPure XP magnetic beads. Libraries were quantified by Qubit and checked on a TapeStation, with a main peak expected near 650 bp. The pooled libraries were sequenced on an Illumina MiSeq using v2 2x251 paired-end kits, which usually yielded 1-2 million reads per sample. Each sample was pooled at 3 to 4 nM, and roughly 5-7% PhiX was included to help cluster recognition. In the paper's pipeline: FASTQ reads processed by Demultiplexor were assigned V and J genes by Decombinator through tag matching that tolerated a single base-pair mismatch. By using UMIs, Collapsinator corrected both sequencing errors and the frequency errors caused by PCR heterogeneity. TCRs were translated and CDR3s were extracted from the conserved cysteine to the FGXG phenylalanine by CDR3Translator, with non-productive sequences being flagged. Gini, Shannon entropy and inverse Simpson indices were calculated on repertoires that had been subsampled to equal numbers of UMI-defined TCRs. Within the linear range, a power law was fitted to clonotype abundance distributions using maximum likelihood. Similar UMI counts, unique TCR numbers and clonal distributions were obtained with the pipeline and with MIGEC on one naive CD8 sample. In one analysis, naive TCRs also found in any memory subset of the same donor were removed from the naive repertoire. The repertoires were searched for around 7,000 CMV-associated CDR3 sequences that had been compiled from VDJdb and a published dataset. TCRdb cleaned the public reads at Q25 with fastp, built clones with MiXCR and kept in-frame beta chains. CDR3 protein duplicates are merged, each entry listing the most common genes and DNA. The V and J calls were determined by TCRdb, not by the authors. The sample yields 130,000 to 150,000 distinct CDR3 sequences; 15% to 20% were counted once. 0.14% of the sample comes from the top ten.

The CDR3 measures 16 amino acids from cysteine to phenylalanine. Only the CDR3 portion is preserved as DNA: 48 bases, with reading frame beginning at the first base. Germline trimming: 2 bases from V, 3 bases from J; junction bases outside gene matches: 5. The germline V gene specifies SGHVS as CDR1 and FQNEAQ as CDR2. The source of the sample is a study of naive and memory T cell subsets (TCRdb year 2017). At the level of the whole study: An open-source, UMI-based TCR alpha and beta sequencing pipeline was applied to sorted naive and memory peripheral blood T cell subsets. The functional CMV T cell responses agreed completely with IgG serology results. RNA was DNase-treated and reverse transcribed with TCR constant-region primers, mostly using SuperScript III. General study outcomes and caveats: The repertoire findings for the naive and memory subsets could not be validated, as no ground truth was available. After error correction, over 90% of naive TCR sequences appeared only once, giving much steeper abundance distributions than memory subsets. Each clonotype was defined as a single alpha or beta chain sequence rather than as a paired alpha/beta receptor. TCR abundance followed a power law whose exponent differed between naive and memory subsets but was consistent across the three individuals. In both CD4 and CD8 cells, going from naive through CM, EM and EMRA, the Gini index went up while Shannon and inverse Simpson diversity went down. A few larger clonotypes were found in naive repertoires, especially CD8, and these larger clonotypes were possibly memory cells re-expressing CD45RA. RNA-based TCR counts may be influenced by expression changes linked to T cell activation and differentiation.

From the second PCR step on, the TCR alpha and beta chain libraries were amplified in separate reactions. To determine each donor's CMV status, fresh PBMCs were stimulated overnight with CMV viral lysate, and IFNgamma production from CD4+ T cells was then assessed. CD4 T cells were positively selected using Miltenyi beads, after which CD8 T cells were positively selected from the CD4-negative fraction. After staining for CD3, CD4, CD8, CD45RA, CD27 and a live/dead dye, cells were sorted on a BD Aria II into four subsets based on CD45RA and CD27. Blood came from a few healthy volunteers, each fractionated into CD4 and CD8 T cells and then into four differentiation subsets. Approximately 130 ml of peripheral blood was drawn per donor, and PBMC were isolated by Ficoll-Paque PLUS density-gradient centrifugation. Sorted cells were lysed in RLT buffer, after which RNA was extracted using a Qiagen RNeasy kit and stored at -80 degrees C.

This chain is built from TRBV7-8 and TRBJ2-1; 9 nucleotides in the junction match TRBD2. The clonotype originates from a human donor in good health. Sequencing was carried out using naive CD4+ T cells from blood. The cell subset or site label corresponds to: naive T cells, CD45RA high CD27+. The DNA sequence follows: TGTGCCAGCAGCTTAATCGCGGGAGGGCTCTACAATGAGCAGTTCTTC. This gives the protein CASSLIAGGLYNEQFF. With the rest looked up from the reference TRBV7-8 and TRBJ2-1 genes rather than sequenced, the full variable domain is GAGVSQSPRYKVAKRGQDVALRCDPISGHVSLFWYQQALGQGPEFLTYFQNEAQLDKSGLPSDRFFAERPEGSVSTLKIQRTQQEDSAVYLCASSLIAGGLYNEQFFGPGTRLTVL.